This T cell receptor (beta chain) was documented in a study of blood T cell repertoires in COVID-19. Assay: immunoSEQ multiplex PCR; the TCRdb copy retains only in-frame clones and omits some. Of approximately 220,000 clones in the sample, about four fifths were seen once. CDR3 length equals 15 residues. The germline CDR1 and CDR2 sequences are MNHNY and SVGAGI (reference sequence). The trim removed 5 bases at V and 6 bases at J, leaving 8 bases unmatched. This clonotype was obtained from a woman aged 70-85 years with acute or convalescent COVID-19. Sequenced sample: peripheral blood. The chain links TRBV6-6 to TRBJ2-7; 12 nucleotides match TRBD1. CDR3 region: CASSLDGTGGVEQYF. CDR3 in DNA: TGTGCCAGCAGTCTCGATGGGACAGGGGGCGTCGAGCAGTACTTC.